These T cell receptor beta chains were read from a single sample in a study of T-cell memory formation after mild COVID-19. TCRdb re-called the 5' RACE reads with MiXCR, one entry per CDR3 protein. Of 70,000 to 100,000 distinct CDR3 sequences in the sample, over 13% were seen once. The source material was PBMCs or a T cell subset sorted from them (not recorded which). The receptors come from a man aged 18 to 29 who had mild COVID-19 (a few samples of this study predate the infection). Cell type and time point are not known. Each CDR3 is given with its conserved first and last residue.

v_gene: TRBV2; j_gene: TRBJ2-5; CDR3aa: CASRATTGVQETQYF
v_gene: TRBV7-9; j_gene: TRBJ2-3; CDR3aa: CASSLNQVTDTQYF
v_gene: TRBV5-6; j_gene: TRBJ1-5; CDR3aa: CASSLGQGAYQPQHF
v_gene: TRBV6-2/TRBV6-3; j_gene: TRBJ2-7; CDR3aa: CASRRTGGGYEQYF
v_gene: TRBV7-3; j_gene: TRBJ2-2; CDR3aa: CASRDAGTGNTGELFF
v_gene: TRBV12-3/TRBV12-4; j_gene: TRBJ2-7; CDR3aa: CASRPRDNSYEQYF
v_gene: TRBV12-3/TRBV12-4; j_gene: TRBJ2-1; CDR3aa: CASSLALAGGDEQFF
v_gene: TRBV6-4; j_gene: TRBJ2-2; CDR3aa: CASSGTAATGELFF
v_gene: TRBV6-5; j_gene: TRBJ1-1; CDR3aa: CASSYSTENTEAFF
v_gene: TRBV7-9; j_gene: TRBJ1-4; CDR3aa: CASSSTPGHSNEKLFF
v_gene: TRBV6-5; j_gene: TRBJ1-1; CDR3aa: CASSPDRVWAFF
v_gene: TRBV7-3; j_gene: TRBJ2-3; CDR3aa: CASSLRDRSTDTQYF
v_gene: TRBV6-6; j_gene: TRBJ2-1; CDR3aa: CASSAAGGPAYNEQFF
v_gene: TRBV28; j_gene: TRBJ2-3; CDR3aa: CASSLSLAGSTDTQYF
v_gene: TRBV7-8; j_gene: TRBJ1-5; CDR3aa: CASSLVWPSRSQPQHF
v_gene: TRBV29-1; j_gene: TRBJ2-1; CDR3aa: CSVKAGPYNEQFF
v_gene: TRBV7-8; j_gene: TRBJ2-3; CDR3aa: CASSLVRDRGREDTQYF
v_gene: TRBV9; j_gene: TRBJ1-2; CDR3aa: CASSPMNYGYTF
v_gene: TRBV4-2; j_gene: TRBJ2-3; CDR3aa: CASSPLEGDDTQYF
v_gene: TRBV27; j_gene: TRBJ2-1; CDR3aa: CASSLTSGGAPHNEQFF
v_gene: TRBV30; j_gene: TRBJ1-1; CDR3aa: CAWATDNTEAFF
v_gene: TRBV4-1; j_gene: TRBJ2-7; CDR3aa: CASSQGLHYEQYF
v_gene: TRBV7-8; j_gene: TRBJ1-5; CDR3aa: CASSLGLRISNQPQHF
v_gene: TRBV28; j_gene: TRBJ1-1; CDR3aa: CASSLPVPGVAPMNTEAFF
v_gene: TRBV6-1; j_gene: TRBJ1-2; CDR3aa: CASSTFTGALYGYTF
v_gene: TRBV7-2; j_gene: TRBJ2-5; CDR3aa: CASSSDQETQYF
v_gene: TRBV7-8; j_gene: TRBJ1-1; CDR3aa: CASSDTGTPNTEAFF
v_gene: TRBV29-1; j_gene: TRBJ2-1; CDR3aa: CSADREYNEQFF
v_gene: TRBV12-3/TRBV12-4; j_gene: TRBJ1-5; CDR3aa: CASSLSGASNQPQHF
v_gene: TRBV5-5; j_gene: TRBJ2-7; CDR3aa: CASSKTGQYEQYF
v_gene: TRBV6-2/TRBV6-3; j_gene: TRBJ2-3; CDR3aa: CASSYTLPGTATDTQYF
v_gene: TRBV9; j_gene: TRBJ2-3; CDR3aa: CASSVGAGAGSDTQYF
v_gene: TRBV11-2; j_gene: TRBJ2-6; CDR3aa: CASSLSGAGANVLTF
v_gene: TRBV29-1; j_gene: TRBJ2-3; CDR3aa: CSVEGEGRQGGSTDTQYF
v_gene: TRBV5-1; j_gene: TRBJ1-1; CDR3aa: CASSGTGPNTEAFF
v_gene: TRBV7-9; j_gene: TRBJ1-2; CDR3aa: CASSPTEDRDYGYTF
v_gene: TRBV20-1; j_gene: TRBJ2-7; CDR3aa: CSARVIGRTGDDGEQYF
v_gene: TRBV7-2; j_gene: TRBJ2-5; CDR3aa: CASSLGVQETQYF
v_gene: TRBV21-1; j_gene: TRBJ2-4; CDR3aa: CASRKIPQGLGTKNIQYF
v_gene: TRBV6-6; j_gene: TRBJ1-6; CDR3aa: CASSSRDWRFPTRNNSPLHF
v_gene: TRBV29-1; j_gene: TRBJ1-1; CDR3aa: CSAEWNTEAFF
v_gene: TRBV3-1; j_gene: TRBJ2-1; CDR3aa: CASRWGGNEQFF
v_gene: TRBV2; j_gene: TRBJ2-7; CDR3aa: CASSGHPYEQYF
v_gene: TRBV12-3/TRBV12-4; j_gene: TRBJ1-2; CDR3aa: CASSLGPQGWNYGYTF
v_gene: TRBV6-5; j_gene: TRBJ1-1; CDR3aa: CASSSRGVNTEAFF
v_gene: TRBV4-3; j_gene: TRBJ2-7; CDR3aa: CASSQTVTGTYEQYF
v_gene: TRBV4-3; j_gene: TRBJ2-1; CDR3aa: CASSQATDYNEQFF
v_gene: TRBV2; j_gene: TRBJ2-2; CDR3aa: CASSEGAYWDIGELFF
v_gene: TRBV6-5; j_gene: TRBJ1-3; CDR3aa: CASSQVLGDSGNTIYF
v_gene: TRBV5-1; j_gene: TRBJ2-5; CDR3aa: CASSLQALEKTQYF
v_gene: TRBV7-9; j_gene: TRBJ1-2; CDR3aa: CASSSGDRYGYTF
v_gene: TRBV4-1; j_gene: TRBJ1-5; CDR3aa: CASSQDSGRGNQPQHF
v_gene: TRBV5-1; j_gene: TRBJ2-1; CDR3aa: CASSFRYYNEQFF
v_gene: TRBV13; j_gene: TRBJ2-3; CDR3aa: CASSTKRGGRGDTQYF